The entry below gives a single TCR beta chain sequence along with its context. This sample is drawn from a study of identical twins. One entry per CDR3 protein results from TCRdb running MiXCR on the 5' RACE reads. The sample lists roughly 750,000 distinct CDR3 sequences, 21% occurring once. The CDR3 loop spans 14 amino acids. V lost 5 bases to trimming and J lost 1 base; unmatched junction nucleotides: 2. These same records also appear under a second study, on T cells expressing NK-cell markers.

The rearrangement links TRBV12-3 or TRBV12-4 to TRBJ1-5; TRBD1 agrees at 7 bases. Sequencing was carried out using PBMCs. This receptor was obtained from a woman aged 18-29 years in good health. The CDR3 sequence is CASSRGQSNQPQHF. The CDR3 DNA sequence: TGTGCCAGCAGTCGGGGACAGAGCAATCAGCCCCAGCATTTT.